One TCR beta chain is described in this entry. Its antigen is still unknown. The sample is drawn from a study of cytomegalovirus exposure and HLA in healthy donors. V shed 0 bases and J shed 4 bases, with 10 bases lying between them. The CDR3 runs to 15 residues. Germline lookup yields CDR1 LGHNA and CDR2 YSLEER. Study-wide results and limits: The availability of immune exposure information extended only to CMV serostatus. Among the CMV-associated chains, three were confirmed in vitro as specific for CMV antigens.

Vbeta (60) and Jbeta (13) primers were used in the PCR. Sequenced by immunoSEQ multiplex PCR; TCRdb stores in-frame clones only, minus some. The data show about 130,000 clones, around 78% seen once. The V call is TRBV4-3, the J call TRBJ1-3; maybe TRBD1 (5 bases). The sequenced sample was PBMCs. This sequence originates from a man aged 35 to 55 in good health and CMV-seronegative. The CDR3 nucleotides are TGCGCCAGCAGCCAAGATTGGGGCTACGGAAACACCATATATTTT. The encoded protein is CASSQDWGYGNTIYF.